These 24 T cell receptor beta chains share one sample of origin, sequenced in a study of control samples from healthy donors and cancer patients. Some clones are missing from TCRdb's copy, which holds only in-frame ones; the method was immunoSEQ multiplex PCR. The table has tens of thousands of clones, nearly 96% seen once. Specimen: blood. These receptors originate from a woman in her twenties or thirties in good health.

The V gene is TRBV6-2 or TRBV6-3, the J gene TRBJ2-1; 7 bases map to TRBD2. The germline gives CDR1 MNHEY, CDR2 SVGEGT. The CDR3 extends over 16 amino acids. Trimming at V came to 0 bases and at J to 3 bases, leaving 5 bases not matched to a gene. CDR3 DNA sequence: TGTGCCAGCAGTTACTCGGGGGGGTTAAGCTACAATGAGCAGTTCTTC. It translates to CASSYSGGLSYNEQFF.

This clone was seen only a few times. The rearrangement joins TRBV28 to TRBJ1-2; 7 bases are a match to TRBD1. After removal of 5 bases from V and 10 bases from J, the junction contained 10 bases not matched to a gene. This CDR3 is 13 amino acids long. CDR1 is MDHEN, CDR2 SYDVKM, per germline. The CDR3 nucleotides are TGTGCCAGCAGTCTCAGGGGGTCCCCCCTCTACACCTTC. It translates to CASSLRGSPLYTF.

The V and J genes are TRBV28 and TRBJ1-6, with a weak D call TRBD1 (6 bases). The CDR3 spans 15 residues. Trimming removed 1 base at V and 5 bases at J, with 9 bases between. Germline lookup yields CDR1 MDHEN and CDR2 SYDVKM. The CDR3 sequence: CASSLSNRDNSPLHF. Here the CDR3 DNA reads TGTGCCAGCAGTTTATCTAACAGGGATAATTCACCCCTCCACTTT.

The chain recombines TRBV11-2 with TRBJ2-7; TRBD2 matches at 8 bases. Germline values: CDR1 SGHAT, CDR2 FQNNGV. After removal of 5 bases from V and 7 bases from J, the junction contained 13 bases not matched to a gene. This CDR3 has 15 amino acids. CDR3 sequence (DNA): TGTGCCAGCAGCGGGGCCAGCGGGAGTGGAGGGGAGCAGTACTTC. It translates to CASSGASGSGGEQYF.

Here the CDR3 reads CASSQGLAPYEQYF. The CDR3 coding sequence is TGTGCCAGCAGCCAAGGACTAGCTCCCTACGAGCAGTACTTC. The rearrangement joins TRBV3-1 (or the pseudogene TRBV3-2) to TRBJ2-7; 7 positions match TRBD2. There are 14 residues in the CDR3. The germline gives CDR1 LGHDT, CDR2 YNNKEL (reference sequence). Unmatched junction bases numbered 2, after V lost 1 base and J lost 2 bases.

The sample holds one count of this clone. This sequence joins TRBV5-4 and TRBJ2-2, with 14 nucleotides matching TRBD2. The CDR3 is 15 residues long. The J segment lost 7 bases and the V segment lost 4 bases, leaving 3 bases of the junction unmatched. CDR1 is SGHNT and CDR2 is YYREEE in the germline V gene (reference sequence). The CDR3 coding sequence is TGTGCCAGCAGCGGGACTAGCGGGAGTCTCGGGGAGCTGTTTTTT. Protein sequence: CASSGTSGSLGELFF.

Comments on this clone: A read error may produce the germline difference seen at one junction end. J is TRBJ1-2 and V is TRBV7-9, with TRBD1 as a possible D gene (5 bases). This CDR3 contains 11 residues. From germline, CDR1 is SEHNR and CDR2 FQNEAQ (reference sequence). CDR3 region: CASSRGAPIFF. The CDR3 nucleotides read TGTGCCAGCAGCAGAGGGGCCCCCATCTTCTTC.

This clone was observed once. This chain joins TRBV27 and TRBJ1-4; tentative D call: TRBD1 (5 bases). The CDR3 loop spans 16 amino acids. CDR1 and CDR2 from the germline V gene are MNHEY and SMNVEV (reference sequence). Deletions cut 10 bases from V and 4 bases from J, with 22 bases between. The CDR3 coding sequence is TGTGCCATCCCCCCCGGCGGGGGAATGGGTAATGAAAAACTGTTTTTT. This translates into CAIPPGGGMGNEKLFF.

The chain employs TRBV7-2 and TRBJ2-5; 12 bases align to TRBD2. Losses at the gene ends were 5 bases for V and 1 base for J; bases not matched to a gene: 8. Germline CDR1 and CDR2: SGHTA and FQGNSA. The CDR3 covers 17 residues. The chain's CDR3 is CASSAGLAGFPQETQYF. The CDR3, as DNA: TGTGCCAGCAGCGCCGGACTAGCGGGATTCCCCCAAGAGACCCAGTACTTC.

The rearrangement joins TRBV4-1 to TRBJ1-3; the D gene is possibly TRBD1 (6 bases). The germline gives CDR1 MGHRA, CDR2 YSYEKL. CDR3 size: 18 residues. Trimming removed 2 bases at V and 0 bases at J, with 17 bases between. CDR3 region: CASSQTSPDSVSGNTIYF. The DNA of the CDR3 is TGCGCCAGCAGCCAAACTAGCCCGGACAGTGTCTCTGGAAACACCATATATTTT.

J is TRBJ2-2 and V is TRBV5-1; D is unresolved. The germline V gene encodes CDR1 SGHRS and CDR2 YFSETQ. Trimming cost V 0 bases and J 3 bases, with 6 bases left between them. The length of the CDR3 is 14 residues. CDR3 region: CASSLVTHTGELFF. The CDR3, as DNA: TGCGCCAGCAGCTTGGTTACGCACACCGGGGAGCTGTTTTTT.

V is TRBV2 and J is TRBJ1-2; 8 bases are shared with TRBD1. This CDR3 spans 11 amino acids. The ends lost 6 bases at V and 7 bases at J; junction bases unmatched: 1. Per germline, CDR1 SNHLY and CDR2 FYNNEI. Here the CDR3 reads CASRQGGGYTF. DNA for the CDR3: TGTGCCAGCAGACAGGGGGGTGGCTACACCTTC.

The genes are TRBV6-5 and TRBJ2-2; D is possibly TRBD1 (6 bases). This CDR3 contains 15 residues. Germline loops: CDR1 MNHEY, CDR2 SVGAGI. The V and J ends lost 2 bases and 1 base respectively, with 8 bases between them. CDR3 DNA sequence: TGTGCCAGCAGTTACGCAGGGGAGAACACCGGGGAGCTGTTTTTT. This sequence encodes CASSYAGENTGELFF.

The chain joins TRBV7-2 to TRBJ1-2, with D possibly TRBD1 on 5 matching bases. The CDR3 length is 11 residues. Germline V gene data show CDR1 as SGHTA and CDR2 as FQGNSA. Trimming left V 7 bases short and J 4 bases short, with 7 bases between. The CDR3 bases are TGTGCCAGCACTCAGGGCTATGGCTACACCTTC. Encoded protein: CASTQGYGYTF.

The chain's CDR3 is CASSRSSTSGSGLDTQYF. CDR3 nucleotides: TGTGCCAGCAGCCGGTCGTCGACTAGCGGGAGTGGACTAGATACGCAGTATTTT. The chain carries TRBV14 and TRBJ2-3; 12 nucleotides align to TRBD2. The V gene's germline CDR1 is SGHDN and CDR2 FVKESK. Trimming at V came to 4 bases and at J to 5 bases, leaving 13 bases not matched to a gene. There are 18 residues in the CDR3.

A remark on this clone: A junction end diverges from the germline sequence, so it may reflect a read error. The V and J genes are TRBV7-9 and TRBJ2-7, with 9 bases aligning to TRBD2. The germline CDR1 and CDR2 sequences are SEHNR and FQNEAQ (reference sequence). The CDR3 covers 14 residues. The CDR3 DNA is TGTGCCAGCAGCATAGCGGGAGAACACTACGAGCAGTACTTC. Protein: CASSIAGEHYEQYF. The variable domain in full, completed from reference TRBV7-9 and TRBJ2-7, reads DTGVSQNPRHKITKRGQNVTFRCDPISEHNRLYWYRQTLGQGPEFLTYFQNEAQLEKSRLLSDRFSAERPKGSFSTLEIQRTEQGDSAMYLCASSIAGEHYEQYFGPGTRLTVT.

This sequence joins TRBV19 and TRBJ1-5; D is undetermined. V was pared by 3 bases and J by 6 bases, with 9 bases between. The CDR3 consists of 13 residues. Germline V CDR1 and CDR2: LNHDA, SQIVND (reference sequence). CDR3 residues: CASSIQTGQPQHF. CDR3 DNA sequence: TGTGCCAGTAGTATTCAGACCGGTCAGCCCCAGCATTTT.

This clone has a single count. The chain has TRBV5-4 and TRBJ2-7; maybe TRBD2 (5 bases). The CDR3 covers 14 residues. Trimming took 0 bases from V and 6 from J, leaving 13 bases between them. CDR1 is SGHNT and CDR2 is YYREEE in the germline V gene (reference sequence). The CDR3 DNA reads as TGTGCCAGCAGCTTGGGTGGAGATGGAGGCGAGCAGTACTTC. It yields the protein CASSLGGDGGEQYF.

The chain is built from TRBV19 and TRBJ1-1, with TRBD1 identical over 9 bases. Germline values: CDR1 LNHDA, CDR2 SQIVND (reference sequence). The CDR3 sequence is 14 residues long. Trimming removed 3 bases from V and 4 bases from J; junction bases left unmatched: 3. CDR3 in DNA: TGTGCCAGTAGTATGACAGGGGGTTCCACTGAAGCTTTCTTT. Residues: CASSMTGGSTEAFF.

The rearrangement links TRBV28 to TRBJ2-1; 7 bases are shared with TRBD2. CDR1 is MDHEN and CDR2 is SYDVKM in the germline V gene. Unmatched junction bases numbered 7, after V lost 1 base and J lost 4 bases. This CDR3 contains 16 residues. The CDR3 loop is CASSLLGGSLYNEQFF. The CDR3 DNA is TGTGCCAGCAGTTTATTGGGCGGGAGTCTTTACAATGAGCAGTTCTTC.

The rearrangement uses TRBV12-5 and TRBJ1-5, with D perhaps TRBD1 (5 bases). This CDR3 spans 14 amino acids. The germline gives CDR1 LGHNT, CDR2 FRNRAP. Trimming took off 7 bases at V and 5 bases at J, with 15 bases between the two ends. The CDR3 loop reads CASAGDGDHQPQHF. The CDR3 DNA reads TGTGCTAGTGCGGGTGATGGGGACCATCAGCCCCAGCATTTT.

CDR3 amino acids: CASSGQGLGGIWPQHF. The CDR3 nucleotides read TGTGCCAGCAGTGGACAGGGGTTAGGAGGCATTTGGCCCCAGCATTTT. The J gene is TRBJ1-5, the V gene TRBV6-1, with 8 nucleotides matching TRBD1. J was trimmed by 9 bases and V by 4 bases; bases with no gene match: 14. Germline V gives CDR1 MNHNS, CDR2 SASEGT. This CDR3 contains 16 residues.

This CDR3 reads CASSEWTVAQPQHF. The CDR3 DNA is TGTGCCAGCAGTGAATGGACAGTAGCTCAGCCCCAGCATTTT. The V call is TRBV6-1, the J call TRBJ1-5, with D perhaps matching TRBD1 (6 bases). This CDR3 region has 14 residues. Germline V CDR1 and CDR2: MNHNS, SASEGT. Trimming left V 2 bases short and J 6 bases short, with 11 bases between.

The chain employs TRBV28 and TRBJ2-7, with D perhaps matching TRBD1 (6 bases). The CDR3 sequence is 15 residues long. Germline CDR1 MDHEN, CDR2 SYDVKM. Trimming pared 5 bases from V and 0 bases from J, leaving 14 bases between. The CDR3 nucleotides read TGTGCCAGCAGTCCCCTAGGGGGAAGCTCCTACGAGCAGTACTTC. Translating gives CASSPLGGSSYEQYF.